These T cell receptor beta chains were read from a single sample in a study of T cell responses to AZD1222 COVID-19 vaccine. Produced via immunoSEQ multiplex PCR; TCRdb's table is partial and in-frame only. Of 150,000 or so clones listed, approximately 93% are singletons. Sequenced here: peripheral blood, sampled on day 0 of MenACWY control vaccination. These receptors all stem from an adult in good health. CDR3s include the opening cysteine and the closing phenylalanine or tryptophan. A D gene is named only where the DNA matches it firmly. For some rows the clone size is stated as once, few or many, or as a class when expanded; others skip it.

-	TRBV27	14	TRBJ2-2	-	TGTGCCAGCAGTATAGGGTCGAACACCGGGGAGCTGTTTTTT	CASSIGSNTGELFF
-	TRBV6-6	19	TRBJ2-6	-	TGTGCCAGCAGCCGATGGGACACAGCAGGACCTGGGAGGGCCAACGTCCTGACTTTC	CASSRWDTAGPGRANVLTF
TRBD2	TRBV6-4	15	TRBJ2-3	few	TGTGCCAGCAGTGACGGGACTAGCGGCACAGATACGCAGTATTTT	CASSDGTSGTDTQYF
TRBD2	TRBV11-3	15	TRBJ2-1	-	TGTGCCAGCAGCTCACTAGCGGGAGCGTGGAATGAGCAGTTCTTC	CASSSLAGAWNEQFF
-	TRBV7-8	15	TRBJ1-1	-	TGTGCCAGCAGCCAAGACGGACGGGGGGGGACTGAAGCTTTCTTT	CASSQDGRGGTEAFF
-	TRBV6-5	14	TRBJ2-3	-	TGTGCCAGCAGCCGGGACAATCCCTCAGATACGCAGTATTTT	CASSRDNPSDTQYF
TRBD2	TRBV7-3	16	TRBJ2-5	-	TGTGCCAGCAGCTTACTTCCTAGCGGGGGCCAAGAGACCCAGTACTTC	CASSLLPSGGQETQYF
-	TRBV19	13	TRBJ1-5	-	TGTGCCAGTAACTCAGGCGTGAGTCAGCCCCAGCATTTT	CASNSGVSQPQHF
TRBD1	TRBV19	13	TRBJ1-3	-	TGTGCCAGTGGGACAGCCTCTGGAAACACCATATATTTT	CASGTASGNTIYF
TRBD1	TRBV7-9	19	TRBJ1-3	-	TGTGCCAGCAGCTTGCGGGGACAGGCGGATTTCCCCTCTGGAAACACCATATATTTT	CASSLRGQADFPSGNTIYF
TRBD1	TRBV18	16	TRBJ2-1	-	TGTGCCAGCTCACCAAATTGGGACAGCGCCTACAATGAGCAGTTCTTC	CASSPNWDSAYNEQFF
TRBD1	TRBV5-1	12	TRBJ1-6	-	TGCGCCAGCGGGACAGGGAATTCACCCCTCCACTTT	CASGTGNSPLHF
TRBD1	TRBV10-3	14	TRBJ2-7	-	TGTGCCATCAGTGAACAGACAGGGGTTCCCGAGCAGTACTTC	CAISEQTGVPEQYF
TRBD1	TRBV19	11	TRBJ1-1	-	TGTGCCAGTAGTCCGGGACAGGGATCAGTCTTT	CASSPGQGSVF
TRBD1	TRBV6-5	14	TRBJ1-2	-	TGTGCCAGCAGGGAGGACAGGGGAAACTATGGCTACACCTTC	CASREDRGNYGYTF
TRBD1	TRBV9	18	TRBJ1-3	-	TGTGCCAGCAGCGTAGGACAGGGGGTGCGATCAGGCGGAAACACCATATATTTT	CASSVGQGVRSGGNTIYF
-	TRBV4-3	13	TRBJ1-5	-	TGCGCCAGCAGCCAAGGGGTTGAGAAGCCCCAGCATTTT	CASSQGVEKPQHF
TRBD1	TRBV3-1/TRBV3-2	12	TRBJ1-5	-	TGTGCCAGCAGTCGACAGGGACAGCCCCAGCATTTT	CASSRQGQPQHF
TRBD1	TRBV5-1	14	TRBJ2-5	-	TGCGCCAGCAGCTCGGGACAGCCCCAAGAGACCCAGTACTTC	CASSSGQPQETQYF
-	TRBV7-2	14	TRBJ1-2	-	TGTGCCAGCAGCCCGCAGGGTAATTACTATGGCTACACCTTC	CASSPQGNYYGYTF
-	TRBV4-3	15	TRBJ1-2	-	TGCGCCAGCAGCCCCACCACAGGGTTCCGAAGTGGCTACACCTTC	CASSPTTGFRSGYTF
TRBD2	TRBV4-3	15	TRBJ2-7	-	TGCGCCAGCAGCCAAGGTGGCGGGGGGGCCTACGAGCAGTACTTC	CASSQGGGGAYEQYF
-	TRBV7-8	15	TRBJ1-5	-	TGTGCCAGCAGCTTAGCGAGCAGGAGCAATCAGCCCCAGCATTTT	CASSLASRSNQPQHF
TRBD1	TRBV6-5	15	TRBJ2-4	-	TGTGCCAGCGGGGGTCTCGGGACAGGGAGAAACATTCAGTACTTC	CASGGLGTGRNIQYF
-	TRBV19	14	TRBJ2-1	-	TGTGCCAGTAGTATAAGCAGGGGCCGTAATGAGCAGTTCTTC	CASSISRGRNEQFF
-	TRBV5-1	14	TRBJ2-2	-	TGCGCCAGCAAAGCGTTACAGGGTACTGGGGAGCTGTTTTTT	CASKALQGTGELFF
TRBD1	TRBV6-5	12	TRBJ2-7	-	TGTGCCAGCAGCCGGGACAGCTACGAGCAGTACTTC	CASSRDSYEQYF
-	TRBV9	15	TRBJ1-6	-	TGTGCCAGCAGCGTAGGAACAGGCCGTAATTCACCCCTCCACTTT	CASSVGTGRNSPLHF
TRBD2	TRBV11-2	14	TRBJ2-1	-	TGTGCCAGCAGCTCCCTAGCGGGGGGAAATGAGCAGTTCTTC	CASSSLAGGNEQFF